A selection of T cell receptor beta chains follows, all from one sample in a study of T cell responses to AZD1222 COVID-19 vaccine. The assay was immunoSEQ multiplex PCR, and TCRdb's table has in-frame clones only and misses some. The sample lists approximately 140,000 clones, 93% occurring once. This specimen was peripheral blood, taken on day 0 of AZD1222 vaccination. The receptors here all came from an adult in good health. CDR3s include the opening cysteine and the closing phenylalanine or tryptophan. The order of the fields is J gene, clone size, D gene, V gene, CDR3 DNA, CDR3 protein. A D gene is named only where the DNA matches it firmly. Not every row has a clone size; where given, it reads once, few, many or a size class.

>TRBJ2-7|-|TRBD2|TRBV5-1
TGCGCCAGCAGCCCGGGACTAGCGGGAGGTCCTAAGCAGTACTTC
CASSPGLAGGPKQYF
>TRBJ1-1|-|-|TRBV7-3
TGTGCCAGCAGCTTAATGGGGGGGAAGAACACTGAAGCTTTCTTT
CASSLMGGKNTEAFF
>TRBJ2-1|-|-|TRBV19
TGTGCCAGTAGTAGAGGGCCCGCCCAGTTCTTC
CASSRGPAQFF
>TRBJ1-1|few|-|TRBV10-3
TGTGCCATCAGGCGTTCCGGGGGGAACACTGAAGCTTTCTTT
CAIRRSGGNTEAFF
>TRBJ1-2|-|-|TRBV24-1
TGTGCCACCAGTGGGAGAGGGAATAATGGCTACACCTTC
CATSGRGNNGYTF
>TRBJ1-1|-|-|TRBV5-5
TGTGCCAGCACCCCGGTCAGGAGGAACACTGAAGCTTTCTTT
CASTPVRRNTEAFF
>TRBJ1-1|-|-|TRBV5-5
TGTGCCAGCAGCTTGGTCGCGGCAGCTAACCCAACCGACACTGAAGCTTTCTTT
CASSLVAAANPTDTEAFF
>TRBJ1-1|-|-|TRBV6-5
TGTGCCAGCAGTTACTCAAGGGGCGGAGTGAACACTGAAGCTTTCTTT
CASSYSRGGVNTEAFF
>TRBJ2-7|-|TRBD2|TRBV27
TGTGCCAGCAGTTTGGGGGGGGAGGCCTACGAGCAGTACTTC
CASSLGGEAYEQYF
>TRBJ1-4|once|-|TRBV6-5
TGTGCCAGCAGTATAGGTACAGGGTGGGGTGAAAAACTGTTTTTT
CASSIGTGWGEKLFF
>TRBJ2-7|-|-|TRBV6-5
TGTGCCAGCAACCGCCAGGGGCGAAAATACGAGCAGTACTTC
CASNRQGRKYEQYF
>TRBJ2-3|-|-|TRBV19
TGTGCCAGTAGTATAGAGGCGGCGGGTACGCAGTATTTT
CASSIEAAGTQYF
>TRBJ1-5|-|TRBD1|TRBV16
TGTGCCAGCAGCCCTGGACAGGGGAGACAGCCCCAGCATTTT
CASSPGQGRQPQHF
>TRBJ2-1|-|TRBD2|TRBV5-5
TGTGCCAGCAGCTTGAACGGGGGGGCTTATGAGCAGTTCTTC
CASSLNGGAYEQFF
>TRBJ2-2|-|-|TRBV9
TGTGCCAGCAGCGACGCGTCGACCGGGGAGCTGTTTTTT
CASSDASTGELFF
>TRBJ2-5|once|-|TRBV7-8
TGTGCCAGCAGCTTAGGAGGTGGGATCGAGACCCAGTACTTC
CASSLGGGIETQYF
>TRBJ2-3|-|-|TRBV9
TGTGCCAGCAGTGAACTAGCTGCAGATACGCAGTATTTT
CASSELAADTQYF
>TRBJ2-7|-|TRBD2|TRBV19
TGTGCCAGTAGTCGTCTAGCGGGAGGGCAGGGCGACGAGCAGTACTTC
CASSRLAGGQGDEQYF
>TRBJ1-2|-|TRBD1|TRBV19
TGTGCCAGTAGTATTACAGGGGGCTATGGCTACACCTTC
CASSITGGYGYTF
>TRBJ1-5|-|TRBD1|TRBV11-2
TGTGCCAGCAGCTTAACCCCGACAGGGTCTCAGCCCCAGCATTTT
CASSLTPTGSQPQHF
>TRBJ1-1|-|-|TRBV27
TGTGCCAGCAGCCGGACGATGCGGTTGAACACTGAAGCTTTCTTT
CASSRTMRLNTEAFF
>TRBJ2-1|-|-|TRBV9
TGTGCCAGCAGCCCCGAGAGTCGGCGCTACAATGAGCAGTTCTTC
CASSPESRRYNEQFF
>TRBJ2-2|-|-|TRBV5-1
TGCGCCAGCAGCACGGGGGATGGCGGGGAGCTGTTTTTT
CASSTGDGGELFF
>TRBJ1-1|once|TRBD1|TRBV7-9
TGTGCCAGCAGCTTGGGGGTGAGACAGGGATCACCGAACACTGAAGCTTTCTTT
CASSLGVRQGSPNTEAFF
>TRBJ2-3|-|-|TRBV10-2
TGCGCCAGTGCTCTCGTAACAGATACGCAGTATTTT
CASALVTDTQYF
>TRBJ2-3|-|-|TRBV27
TGTGCCAGCAGTTCCCTCCCCTCAGCGGATACGCAGTATTTT
CASSSLPSADTQYF
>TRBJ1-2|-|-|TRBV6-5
TGTGCCAGTAAAACTGGGGGTAACTATGGCTACACCTTC
CASKTGGNYGYTF
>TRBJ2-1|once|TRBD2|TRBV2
TGTGCCATCGAATTAGCGGGGGGATCCTACAATGAGCAGTTCTTC
CAIELAGGSYNEQFF
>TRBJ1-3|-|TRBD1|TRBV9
TGTGCCAGCAGCGTACGGCGGGACAGCGAGATCTCTGGAAACACCATATATTTT
CASSVRRDSEISGNTIYF
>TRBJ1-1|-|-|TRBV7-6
TGTGCCAGCAGCTTAGACGGGGGAGGCCCGCGTGAAGCTTTCTTT
CASSLDGGGPREAFF
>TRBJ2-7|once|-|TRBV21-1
TGTGCCAGCAGCAAAGGCACCAGGCGCTCTGAGCAGTACTTC
CASSKGTRRSEQYF
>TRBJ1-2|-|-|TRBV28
TGTGCCAGCAGTTCCCGATGGGTAGAGAACTATGGCTACACCTTC
CASSSRWVENYGYTF
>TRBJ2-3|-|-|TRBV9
TGTGCCAGCAGCGTAGGGTTTCGGGATACGCAGTATTTT
CASSVGFRDTQYF
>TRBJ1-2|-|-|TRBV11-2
TGTGCCAGCAGCTTACAGGGCTATGGCTACACCTTC
CASSLQGYGYTF
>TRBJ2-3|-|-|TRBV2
TGTGCCAGCAGTCTTGGCAGGAGCACAGATACGCAGTATTTT
CASSLGRSTDTQYF
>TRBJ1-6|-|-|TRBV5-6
TGTGCCAGCAGCTATTCCGGGGCTGGGGATTCACCCCTCCACTTT
CASSYSGAGDSPLHF
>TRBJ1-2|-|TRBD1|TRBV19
TGTGCCAGTAGTCCCCGGGACAGGGATGGCTACACCTTC
CASSPRDRDGYTF
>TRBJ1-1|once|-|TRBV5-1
TGCGCCAGCAGCCCGGAATCACAGTTATTCAACACTGAAGCTTTCTTT
CASSPESQLFNTEAFF
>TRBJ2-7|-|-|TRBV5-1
TGCGCCAGCAGGGCCGGGTTAGGCGGGGAGCAGTACTTC
CASRAGLGGEQYF
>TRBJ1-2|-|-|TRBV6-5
TGTGCCAGCAGTTACTCGAAGGGGGTCTATGGCTACACCTTC
CASSYSKGVYGYTF
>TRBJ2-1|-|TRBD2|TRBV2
TGTGCCAGCAGTGATGTGCGGGAGCCTGTACGCCAGTTCTTC
CASSDVREPVRQFF
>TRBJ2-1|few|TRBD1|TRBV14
TGTGCCAGCAGCCAAGGCTTGGGACAGGGAAATGAGCAGTTCTTC
CASSQGLGQGNEQFF
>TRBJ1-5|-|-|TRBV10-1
TGCGCCAGCAGGCCGGATCAGCCCCAGCATTTT
CASRPDQPQHF
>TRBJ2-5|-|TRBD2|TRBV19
TGTGCCAGTAGCCTCGGACTAGCGGGGATCCAAGAGACCCAGTACTTC
CASSLGLAGIQETQYF
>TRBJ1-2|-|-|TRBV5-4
TGTGCCAGCAGCCAGGGACTGCGTAACTATGGCTACACCTTC
CASSQGLRNYGYTF
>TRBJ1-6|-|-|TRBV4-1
TGCGCCAGCAGCCAAGAATGGGTCAATTCACCCCTCCACTTT
CASSQEWVNSPLHF
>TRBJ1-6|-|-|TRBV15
TGTGCCACCAGCAGCGCCGGATCCATCCACCTCCACTTT
CATSSAGSIHLHF
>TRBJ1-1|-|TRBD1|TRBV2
TGTGCCAGCAGTGTGGACAGGTCGAACACTGAAGCTTTCTTT
CASSVDRSNTEAFF
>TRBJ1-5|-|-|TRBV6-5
TGTGCCAGCAGTTACTCTCGGGGGGGTAATCAGCCCCAGCATTTT
CASSYSRGGNQPQHF
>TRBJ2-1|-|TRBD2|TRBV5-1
TGCGCCAGCAGCTTTGAGACTAGCGGTCACAATGAGCAGTTCTTC
CASSFETSGHNEQFF
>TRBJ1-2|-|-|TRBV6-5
TGTGCCAGCCGCATACTGGGAGCTAACTATGGCTACACCTTC
CASRILGANYGYTF
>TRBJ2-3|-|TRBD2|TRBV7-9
TGTGCCAGCAGCTACAGGACTAGCGGGGGCACAGATACGCAGTATTTT
CASSYRTSGGTDTQYF
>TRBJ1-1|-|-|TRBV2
TGTGCCAGCAGTGGTCTGGGGGGAATGAACACTGAAGCTTTCTTT
CASSGLGGMNTEAFF
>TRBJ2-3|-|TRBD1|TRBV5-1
TGCGCCAGCAGCTTACAGGGGGCTCCGGCAGATACGCAGTATTTT
CASSLQGAPADTQYF
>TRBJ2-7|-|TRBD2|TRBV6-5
TGTGCCAGCAGTTCCTCGGGGGGGACCTACGAGCAGTACTTC
CASSSSGGTYEQYF
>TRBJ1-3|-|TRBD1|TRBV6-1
TGTGCCAGCAGTGCCGCCGGGACAGATTCTGGAAACACCATATATTTT
CASSAAGTDSGNTIYF
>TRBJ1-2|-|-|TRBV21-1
TGTGCCCCCGGGAGGCGGTACTATGGCTACACCTTC
CAPGRRYYGYTF
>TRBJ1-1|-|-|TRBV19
TGTGCCAGTAGTGACGGGGAAGACACTGAAGCTTTCTTT
CASSDGEDTEAFF
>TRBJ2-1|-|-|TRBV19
TGTGCCAGTAGGGGCGACGAGGGAGCTCACTACAATGAGCAGTTCTTC
CASRGDEGAHYNEQFF
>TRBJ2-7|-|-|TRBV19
TGTGCCAGTAGTATCCCGGGCCAACCCTACGAGCAGTACTTC
CASSIPGQPYEQYF